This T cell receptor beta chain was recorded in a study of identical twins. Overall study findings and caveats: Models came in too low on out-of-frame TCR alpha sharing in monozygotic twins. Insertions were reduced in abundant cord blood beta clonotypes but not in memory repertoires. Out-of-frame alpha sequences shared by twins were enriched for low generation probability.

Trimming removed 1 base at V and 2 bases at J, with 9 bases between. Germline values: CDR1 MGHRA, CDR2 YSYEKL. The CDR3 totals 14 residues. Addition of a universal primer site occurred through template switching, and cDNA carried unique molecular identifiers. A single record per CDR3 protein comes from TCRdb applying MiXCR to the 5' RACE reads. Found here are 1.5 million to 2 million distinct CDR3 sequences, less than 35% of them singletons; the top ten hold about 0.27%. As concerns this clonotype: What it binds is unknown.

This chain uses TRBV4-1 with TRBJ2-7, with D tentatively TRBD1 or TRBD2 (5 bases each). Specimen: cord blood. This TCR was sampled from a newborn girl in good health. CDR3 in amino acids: CASSQGDGPYEQYF. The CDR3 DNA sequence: TGCGCCAGCAGCCAAGGGGACGGTCCCTACGAGCAGTACTTC.